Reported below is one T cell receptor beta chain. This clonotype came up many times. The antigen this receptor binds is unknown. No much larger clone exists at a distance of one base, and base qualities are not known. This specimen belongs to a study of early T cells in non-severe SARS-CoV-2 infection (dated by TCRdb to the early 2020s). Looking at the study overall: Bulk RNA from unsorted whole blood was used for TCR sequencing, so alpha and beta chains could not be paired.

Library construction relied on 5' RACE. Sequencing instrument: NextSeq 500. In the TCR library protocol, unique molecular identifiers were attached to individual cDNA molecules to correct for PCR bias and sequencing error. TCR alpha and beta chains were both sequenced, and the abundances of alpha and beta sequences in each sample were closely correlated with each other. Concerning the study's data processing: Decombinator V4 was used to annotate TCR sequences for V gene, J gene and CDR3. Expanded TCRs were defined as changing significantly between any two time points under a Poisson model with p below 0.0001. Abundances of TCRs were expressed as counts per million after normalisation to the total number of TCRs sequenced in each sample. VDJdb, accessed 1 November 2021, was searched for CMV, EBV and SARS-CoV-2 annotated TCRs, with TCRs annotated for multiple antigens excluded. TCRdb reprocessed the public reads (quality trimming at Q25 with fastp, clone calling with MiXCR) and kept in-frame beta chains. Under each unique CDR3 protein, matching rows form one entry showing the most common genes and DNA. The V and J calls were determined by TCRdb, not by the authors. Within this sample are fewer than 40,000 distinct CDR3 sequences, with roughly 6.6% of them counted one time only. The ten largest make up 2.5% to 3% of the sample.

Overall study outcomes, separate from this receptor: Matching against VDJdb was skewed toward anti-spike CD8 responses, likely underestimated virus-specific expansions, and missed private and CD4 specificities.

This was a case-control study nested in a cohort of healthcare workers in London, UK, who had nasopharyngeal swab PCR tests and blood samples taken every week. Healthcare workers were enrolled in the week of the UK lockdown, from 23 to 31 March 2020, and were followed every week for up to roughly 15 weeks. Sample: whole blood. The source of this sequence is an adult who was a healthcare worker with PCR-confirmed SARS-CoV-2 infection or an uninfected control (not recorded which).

The CDR3 region: CASSIQGANTGELFF. The nucleotide sequence is given as TGTGCCAGTAGTATACAGGGGGCGAACACCGGGGAGCTGTTTTTT. The sequence is built from TRBV19 and TRBJ2-2, and TRBD1 aligns with 7 junction nucleotides. Reading the germline V gene (reference sequence) gives CDR1 LNHDA and CDR2 SQIVND. The CDR3 numbers 15 residues from cysteine through phenylalanine. Only CDR3 DNA is held: 45 bases, read in frame from base 1. V and J are trimmed by 2 bases and 0 bases, and the gene matches miss 0 bases of the junction.